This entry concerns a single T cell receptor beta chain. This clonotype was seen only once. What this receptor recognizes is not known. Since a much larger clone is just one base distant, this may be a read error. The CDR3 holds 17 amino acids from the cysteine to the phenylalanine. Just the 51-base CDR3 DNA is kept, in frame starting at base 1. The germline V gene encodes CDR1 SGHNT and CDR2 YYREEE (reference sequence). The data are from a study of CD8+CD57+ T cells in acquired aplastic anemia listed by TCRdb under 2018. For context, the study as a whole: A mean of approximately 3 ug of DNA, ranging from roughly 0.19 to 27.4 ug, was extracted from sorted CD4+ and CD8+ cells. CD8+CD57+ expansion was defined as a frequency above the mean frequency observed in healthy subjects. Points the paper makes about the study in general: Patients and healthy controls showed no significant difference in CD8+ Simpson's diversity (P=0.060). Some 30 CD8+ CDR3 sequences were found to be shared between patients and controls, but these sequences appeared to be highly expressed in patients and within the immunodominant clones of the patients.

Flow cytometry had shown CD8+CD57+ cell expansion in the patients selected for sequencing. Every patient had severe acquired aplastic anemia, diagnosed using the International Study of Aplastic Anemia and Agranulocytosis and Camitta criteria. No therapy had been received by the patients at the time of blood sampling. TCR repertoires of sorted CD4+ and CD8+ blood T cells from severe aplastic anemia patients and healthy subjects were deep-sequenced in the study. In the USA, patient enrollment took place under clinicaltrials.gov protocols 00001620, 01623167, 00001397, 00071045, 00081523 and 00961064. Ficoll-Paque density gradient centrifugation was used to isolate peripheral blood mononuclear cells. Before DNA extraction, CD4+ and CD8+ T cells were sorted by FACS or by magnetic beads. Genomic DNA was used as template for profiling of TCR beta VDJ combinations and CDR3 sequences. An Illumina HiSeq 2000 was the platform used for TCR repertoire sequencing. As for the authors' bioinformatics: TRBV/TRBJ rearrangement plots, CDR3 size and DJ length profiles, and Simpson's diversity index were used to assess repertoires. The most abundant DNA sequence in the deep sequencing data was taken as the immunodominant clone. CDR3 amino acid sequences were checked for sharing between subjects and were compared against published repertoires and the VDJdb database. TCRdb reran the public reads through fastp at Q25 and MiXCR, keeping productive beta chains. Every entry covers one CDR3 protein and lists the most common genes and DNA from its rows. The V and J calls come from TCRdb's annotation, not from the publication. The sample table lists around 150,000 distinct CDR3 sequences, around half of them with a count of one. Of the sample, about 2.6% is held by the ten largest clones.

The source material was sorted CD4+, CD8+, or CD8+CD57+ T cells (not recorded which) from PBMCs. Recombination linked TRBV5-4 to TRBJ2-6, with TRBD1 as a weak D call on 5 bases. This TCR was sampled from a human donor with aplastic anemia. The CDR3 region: CASSLVAGPSGANFLTF. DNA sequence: TGTGCCAGCAGCTTGGTGGCAGGGCCCTCTGGGGCCAACTTCCTGACTTTC.